This TCR beta chain stems from a study of shared clonotypes between healthy human individuals. The V end lost 2 bases, the J end lost 2 bases, and 10 bases lay between the germline ends. The CDR3 contains 15 residues. CDR1 MGHRA and CDR2 YSYEKL come from the germline V gene. Source study methods: Because ImmunoSEQ provided only junction sequences with no quality scores, the filtering differed. Assay: immunoSEQ multiplex PCR; the TCRdb copy retains only in-frame clones and omits some. The DNA was the basis for D and trimming; V, J and clone size are from that table. The sample has under 600,000 clones; roughly 95% are singletons.

This chain connects TRBV4-1 to TRBJ1-5, with no clear D. The sample consisted of naive CD4+ T cells sorted from blood. Sample subset: CD45RA+ positively selected. The clonotype originates from a woman in her thirties in good health. In DNA, the CDR3 is TGCGCCAGCAGCCAATCGACATTGGGCAATCAGCCCCAGCATTTT. It is translated as CASSQSTLGNQPQHF.